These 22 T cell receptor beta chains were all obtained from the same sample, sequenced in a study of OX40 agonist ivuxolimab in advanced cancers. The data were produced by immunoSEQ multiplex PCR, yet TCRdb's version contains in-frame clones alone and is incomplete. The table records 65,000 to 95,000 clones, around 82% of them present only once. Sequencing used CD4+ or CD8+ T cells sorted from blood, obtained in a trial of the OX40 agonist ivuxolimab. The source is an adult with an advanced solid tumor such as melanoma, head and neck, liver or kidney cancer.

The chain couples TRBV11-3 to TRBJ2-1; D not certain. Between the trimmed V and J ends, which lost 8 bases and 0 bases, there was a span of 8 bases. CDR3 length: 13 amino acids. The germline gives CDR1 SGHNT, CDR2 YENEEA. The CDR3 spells CASGGSSYNEQFF. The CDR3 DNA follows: TGTGCCAGCGGCGGATCCTCCTACAATGAGCAGTTCTTC.

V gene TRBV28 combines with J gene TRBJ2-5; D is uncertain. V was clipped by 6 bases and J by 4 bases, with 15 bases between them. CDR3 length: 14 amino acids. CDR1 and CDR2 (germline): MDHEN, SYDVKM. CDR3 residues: CASRRPLKGETQYF. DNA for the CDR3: TGTGCCAGCAGAAGACCCCTGAAAGGAGAGACCCAGTACTTC.

The DNA of the CDR3 is TGTGCCAGCAGTCGATACAGGGAGTCCTACGAGCAGTACTTC. Its protein is CASSRYRESYEQYF. V and J are TRBV28 and TRBJ2-5; possibly TRBD1 for D (6 bases). The end of the DNA aligns better with TRBJ2-7, so the J call may be wrong. The length of the CDR3 is 14 residues. Germline V gives CDR1 MDHEN, CDR2 SYDVKM.

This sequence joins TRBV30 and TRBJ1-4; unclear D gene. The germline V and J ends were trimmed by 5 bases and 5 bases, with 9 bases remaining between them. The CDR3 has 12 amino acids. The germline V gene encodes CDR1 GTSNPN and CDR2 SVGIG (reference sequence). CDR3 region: CAWGELNEKLFF. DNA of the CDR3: TGTGCCTGGGGGGAGCTAAATGAAAAACTGTTTTTT.

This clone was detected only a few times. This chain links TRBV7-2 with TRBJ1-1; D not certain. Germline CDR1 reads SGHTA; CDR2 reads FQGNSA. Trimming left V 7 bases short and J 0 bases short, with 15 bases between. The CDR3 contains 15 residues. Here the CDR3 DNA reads TGTGCCAGCACCCAAACCGGACGGATGAACACTGAAGCTTTCTTT. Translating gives CASTQTGRMNTEAFF.

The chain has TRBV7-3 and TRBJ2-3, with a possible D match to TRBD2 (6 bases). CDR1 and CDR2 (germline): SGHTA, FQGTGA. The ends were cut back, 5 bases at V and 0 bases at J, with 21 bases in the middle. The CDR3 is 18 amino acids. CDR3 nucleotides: TGTGCCAGCAGCCTGTTGGGGAGTGGCGGGAATAGCACAGATACGCAGTATTTT. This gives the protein CASSLLGSGGNSTDTQYF.

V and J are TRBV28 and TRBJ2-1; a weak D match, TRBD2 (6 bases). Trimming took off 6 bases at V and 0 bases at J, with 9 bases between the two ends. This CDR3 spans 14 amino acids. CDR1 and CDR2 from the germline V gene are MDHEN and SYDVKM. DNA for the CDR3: TGTGCCAGCAGCTCCGGGGGCTCCTACAATGAGCAGTTCTTC. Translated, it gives CASSSGGSYNEQFF.

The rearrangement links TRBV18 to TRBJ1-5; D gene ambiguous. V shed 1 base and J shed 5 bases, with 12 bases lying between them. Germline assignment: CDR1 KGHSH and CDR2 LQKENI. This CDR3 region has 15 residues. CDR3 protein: CASSPLREPDQPQHF. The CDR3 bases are TGTGCCAGCTCACCACTTCGAGAGCCTGATCAGCCCCAGCATTTT.

The DNA of the CDR3 is TGCGCCAGCAGCTTGCGGGCTAGCGGGAGTTTGGAGTTTAGCACAGATACGCAGTATTTT. Translating gives CASSLRASGSLEFSTDTQYF. The V call is TRBV5-1, the J call TRBJ2-3; 10 bases align to TRBD2. This CDR3 has 20 amino acids. Per germline, CDR1 SGHRS and CDR2 YFSETQ. The trim removed 1 base at V and 0 bases at J, leaving 14 bases unmatched.

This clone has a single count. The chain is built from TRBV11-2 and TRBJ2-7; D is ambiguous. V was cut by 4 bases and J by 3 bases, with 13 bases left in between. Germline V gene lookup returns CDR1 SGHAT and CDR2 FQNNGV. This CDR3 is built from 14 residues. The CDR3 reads CASSYAAVFYEQYF. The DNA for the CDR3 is TGTGCCAGCAGCTACGCGGCAGTTTTCTACGAGCAGTACTTC.

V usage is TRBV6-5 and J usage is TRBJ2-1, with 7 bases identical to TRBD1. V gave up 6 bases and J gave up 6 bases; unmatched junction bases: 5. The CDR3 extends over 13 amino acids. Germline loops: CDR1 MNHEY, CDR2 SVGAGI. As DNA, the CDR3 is TGTGCCAGCAGCCCAGGGGGTGGCAATGAGCAGTTCTTC. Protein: CASSPGGGNEQFF.

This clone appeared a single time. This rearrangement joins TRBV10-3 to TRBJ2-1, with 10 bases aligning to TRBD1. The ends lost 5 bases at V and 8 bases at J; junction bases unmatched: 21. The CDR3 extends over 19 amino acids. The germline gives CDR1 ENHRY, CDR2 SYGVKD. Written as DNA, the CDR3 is TGTGCCATCAGTACAGATGCCGGAGGATCGGGACAGGGGAGCGATGAGCAGTTCTTC. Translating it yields CAISTDAGGSGQGSDEQFF.

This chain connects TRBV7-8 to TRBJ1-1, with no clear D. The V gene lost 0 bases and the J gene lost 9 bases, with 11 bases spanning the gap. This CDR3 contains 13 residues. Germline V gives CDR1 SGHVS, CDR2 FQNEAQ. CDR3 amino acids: CASSLAGAAKAFF. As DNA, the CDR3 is TGTGCCAGCAGCTTAGCTGGCGCAGCCAAAGCTTTCTTT.

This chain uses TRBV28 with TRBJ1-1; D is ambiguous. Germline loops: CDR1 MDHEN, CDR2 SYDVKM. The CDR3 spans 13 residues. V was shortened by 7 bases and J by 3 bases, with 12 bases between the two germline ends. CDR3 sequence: CASKIHTDTEAFF. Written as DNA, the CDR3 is TGTGCCAGCAAAATACATACGGACACTGAAGCTTTCTTT.

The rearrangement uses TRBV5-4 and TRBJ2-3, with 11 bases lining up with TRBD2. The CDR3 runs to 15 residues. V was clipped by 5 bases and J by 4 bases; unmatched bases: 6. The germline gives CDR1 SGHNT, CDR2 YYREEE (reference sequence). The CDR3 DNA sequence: TGTGCCAGCAGATTAGCGGGAGGGCTACCAGATACGCAGTATTTT. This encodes CASRLAGGLPDTQYF.

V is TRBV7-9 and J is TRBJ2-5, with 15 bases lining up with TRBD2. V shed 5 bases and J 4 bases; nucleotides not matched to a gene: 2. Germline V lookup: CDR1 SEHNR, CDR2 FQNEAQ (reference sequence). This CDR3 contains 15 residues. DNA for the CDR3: TGTGCCAGCAGCCTGGGACTAGCGGGAGGAGAGACCCAGTACTTC. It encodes CASSLGLAGGETQYF.

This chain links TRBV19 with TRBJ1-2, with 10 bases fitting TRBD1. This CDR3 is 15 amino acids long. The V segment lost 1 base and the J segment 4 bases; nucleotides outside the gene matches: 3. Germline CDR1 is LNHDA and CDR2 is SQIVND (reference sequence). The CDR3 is CASSIGDRGIYGYTF. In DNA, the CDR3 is TGTGCCAGTAGTATAGGGGACAGGGGAATCTATGGCTACACCTTC.

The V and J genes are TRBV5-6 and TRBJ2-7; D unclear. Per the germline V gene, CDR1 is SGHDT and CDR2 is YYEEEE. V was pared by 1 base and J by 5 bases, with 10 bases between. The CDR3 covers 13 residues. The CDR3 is CASSLLQQNEQYF. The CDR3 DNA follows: TGTGCCAGCAGCTTGCTCCAGCAAAACGAGCAGTACTTC. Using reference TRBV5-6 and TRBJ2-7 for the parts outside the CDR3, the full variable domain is DAGVTQSPTHLIKTRGQQVTLRCSPKSGHDTVSWYQQALGQGPQFIFQYYEEEERQRGNFPDRFSGHQFPNYSSELNVNALLLGDSALYLCASSLLQQNEQYFGPGTRLTVT.

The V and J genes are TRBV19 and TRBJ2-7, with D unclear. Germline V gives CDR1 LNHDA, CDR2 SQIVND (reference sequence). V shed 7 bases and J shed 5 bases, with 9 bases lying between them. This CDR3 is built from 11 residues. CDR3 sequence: CASIDRNEQYF. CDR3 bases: TGTGCCAGTATCGACCGTAACGAGCAGTACTTC.

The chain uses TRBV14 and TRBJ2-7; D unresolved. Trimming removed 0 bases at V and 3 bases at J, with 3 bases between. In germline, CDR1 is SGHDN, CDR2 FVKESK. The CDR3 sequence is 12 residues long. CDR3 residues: CASSQESYEQYF. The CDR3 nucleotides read TGTGCCAGCAGCCAAGAGAGCTACGAGCAGTACTTC.

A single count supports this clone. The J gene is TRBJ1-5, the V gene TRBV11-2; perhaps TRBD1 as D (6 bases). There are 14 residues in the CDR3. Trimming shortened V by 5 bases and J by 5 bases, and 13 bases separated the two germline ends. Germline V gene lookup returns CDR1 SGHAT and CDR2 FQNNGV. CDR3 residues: CASSRGLRDQPQHF. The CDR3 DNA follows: TGTGCCAGCAGCCGGGGGCTTCGCGATCAGCCCCAGCATTTT.

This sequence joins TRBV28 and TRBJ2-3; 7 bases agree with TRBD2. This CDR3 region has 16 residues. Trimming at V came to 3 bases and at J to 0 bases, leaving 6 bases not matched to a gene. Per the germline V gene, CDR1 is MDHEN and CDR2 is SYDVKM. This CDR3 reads CASSFPGGTSTDTQYF. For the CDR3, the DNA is TGTGCCAGCAGTTTCCCCGGGGGGACTAGCACAGATACGCAGTATTTT.